Each of the 18 T cell receptor beta chains below was sequenced from the same sample in a study of T cells in Graves' hyperthyroidism and ophthalmopathy. Regions amplified from RNA transcripts were the TCR beta CDR3 regions. The HTBI primer set drove a first-round RT-PCR of the TCR CDR3. TCRdb analysed the multiplex PCR reads with MiXCR anew, one entry per CDR3 protein. The table includes about 400,000 distinct CDR3 sequences, 15% detected once. The sequencing input was blood. The receptors were gathered from a woman in her twenties or thirties with Graves' hyperthyroidism.

The table lists this clonotype with many counts. The chain recombines TRBV3-1 with TRBJ2-7; D is undetermined. The length of the CDR3 is 15 residues. With 0 bases removed from V and 2 bases from J, the gap between germline ends came to 11 bases. CDR1 is LGHDT and CDR2 is YNNKEL in the germline V gene (reference sequence). DNA for the CDR3: TGTGCCAGCAGCCAAGATGTAGCAAAGGCCTACGAGCAGTACTTC. Translated, it gives CASSQDVAKAYEQYF.

This clonotype was counted ten times or more. The rearrangement joins TRBV27 to TRBJ2-5, with a tentative D call TRBD2 (5 bases). This CDR3 comprises 13 residues. The V gene's germline CDR1 is MNHEY and CDR2 SMNVEV (reference sequence). V dropped 6 bases and J dropped 5 bases, with 13 bases sitting between them. The CDR3 region has the DNA TGTGCCAGCAGCCTAACGGGATACGAGACCCAGTACTTC. As protein: CASSLTGYETQYF.

In this sample, this clonotype turned up a few times. J is TRBJ2-7 and V is TRBV9; no firm D call. Germline CDR1 is SGDLS and CDR2 is YYNGEE. V lost 0 bases and J lost 3, with 16 bases in between. The CDR3 is 16 amino acids. CDR3 region: CASSVEDAQTHYEQYF. CDR3 nucleotide sequence: TGTGCCAGCAGCGTAGAAGATGCACAGACCCACTACGAGCAGTACTTC.

The genes are TRBV5-1 and TRBJ2-2, with D perhaps matching TRBD2 (6 bases). CDR1 and CDR2 from the germline V gene are SGHRS and YFSETQ. Trimming left V 6 bases short and J 4 bases short, with 10 bases between. This CDR3 has 13 residues. The CDR3 coding sequence is TGCGCCAGCAACTTCGGGGGCACCGGGGAGCTGTTTTTT. Protein: CASNFGGTGELFF.

V is TRBV15 and J is TRBJ1-6; the match to TRBD1 covers 8 bases. Losses at the gene ends were 3 bases for V and 9 bases for J; bases not matched to a gene: 7. Germline CDR1 and CDR2: LNHNV and YYDKDF (reference sequence). The CDR3 loop spans 15 amino acids. The CDR3 spells CATSSPTGESSPLHF. The CDR3 DNA follows: TGTGCCACCAGCAGTCCGACAGGGGAATCTTCACCCCTCCACTTT.

This clonotype was detected many times. The chain uses TRBV7-9 and TRBJ2-3; D assignment may be TRBD1 or TRBD2 (7 bases each). Germline lookup yields CDR1 SEHNR and CDR2 FQNEAQ (reference sequence). V lost 8 bases and J lost 0, with 21 bases in between. CDR3 length equals 17 residues. The CDR3, as DNA: TGTGCCAGCGGAAGGAGCGGGACAGTATCTAGCACAGATACGCAGTATTTT. It encodes CASGRSGTVSSTDTQYF. The entire variable domain, with the rest obtained from reference TRBV7-9 and TRBJ2-3, is as follows: DTGVSQNPRHKITKRGQNVTFRCDPISEHNRLYWYRQTLGQGPEFLTYFQNEAQLEKSRLLSDRFSAERPKGSFSTLEIQRTEQGDSAMYLCASGRSGTVSSTDTQYFGPGTRLTVL.

This clonotype was recorded many times. The V gene is TRBV20-1, the J gene TRBJ2-1; 7 bases match TRBD2. Germline CDR1 is DFQATT and CDR2 is SNEGSKA (reference sequence). Unmatched junction bases numbered 10, after V lost 1 base and J lost 4 bases. CDR3 length equals 16 residues. CDR3 nucleotide sequence: TGCAGTGCTAGAGTGGCTGGTAGCGGGCGTTACAATGAGCAGTTCTTC. This encodes CSARVAGSGRYNEQFF.

In its sample, this clonotype was seen a few times. DNA of the CDR3: TGTGCCAGCAGCGTACAGGGGGCGGGGACCGGGGAGCTGTTTTTT. This translates into CASSVQGAGTGELFF. The genes are TRBV9 and TRBJ2-2; 8 bases map to TRBD1. The V and J ends lost 1 base and 5 bases, in that order; junction bases with no gene match: 4. Germline CDR1 SGDLS, CDR2 YYNGEE. The CDR3 has 15 amino acids.

This clonotype has only a few counts. V is TRBV28 and J is TRBJ1-5; no firm D call. V dropped 5 bases and J dropped 0 bases, with 11 bases sitting between them. The CDR3 is made up of 15 amino acids. Germline V gene sequence: CDR1 MDHEN, CDR2 SYDVKM. The CDR3 bases are TGTGCCAGCAGTAGTAGTTTGGATAGCAATCAGCCCCAGCATTTT. Its translation: CASSSSLDSNQPQHF.

This clonotype occurred many times. The CDR3 nucleotides are TGTGCCAGCAGTACCGGACGGCTCTCTGGGGCCAACGTCCTGACTTTC. Its translation: CASSTGRLSGANVLTF. The gene calls are TRBV27 and TRBJ2-6, with D unresolved. From germline, CDR1 is MNHEY and CDR2 SMNVEV (reference sequence). This CDR3 comprises 16 residues. Deletions cut 5 bases from V and 0 bases from J, with 11 bases between.

This clonotype has at least ten counts. One end of the junction fails to match germline, which may point to a read error. This chain links TRBV6-1 with TRBJ2-1; TRBD2 aligns across 8 bases. The length of the CDR3 is 15 residues. Germline CDR1 reads MNHNS; CDR2 reads SASEGT. The CDR3, as DNA: TGTGCCAGTAGTGATTCGAGCGGGAGACGGAATGAGCAGTTCTTC. The encoded protein is CASSDSSGRRNEQFF.

This clonotype was seen a handful of times. Relative to the germline gene, one junction end is altered; a read error may explain this. The chain joins TRBV15 to TRBJ1-5; D is ambiguous. Germline CDR1 is LNHNV and CDR2 is YYDKDF (reference sequence). The CDR3 contains 12 residues. As DNA, the CDR3 is TGTGCCGCCAGCGCGGAGAATCAGCCCCAGCATTTT. It codes for CAASAENQPQHF. The whole variable domain, remainder taken from reference TRBV15 and TRBJ1-5, is DAMVIQNPRYQVTQFGKPVTLSCSQTLNHNVMYWYQQKSSQAPKLLFHYYDKDFNNEADTPDNFQSRRPNTSFCFLDIRSPGLGDTAMYLCAASAENQPQHFGDGTRLSIL.

The chain employs TRBV7-9 and TRBJ2-5; TRBD2 agrees at 10 bases. CDR1 and CDR2 (germline): SEHNR, FQNEAQ (reference sequence). V trimming: 5 bases; J trimming: 5 bases; junction bases outside the gene matches: 11. The CDR3 has 16 residues. DNA of the CDR3: TGTGCCAGCAGCCCCTATCCTATAGCGGGAGGTGAGACCCAGTACTTC. Encoded protein: CASSPYPIAGGETQYF.

This clonotype was counted at least ten times. The chain employs TRBV28 and TRBJ2-3; the match to TRBD2 covers 8 bases. Germline V gene sequence: CDR1 MDHEN, CDR2 SYDVKM. The ends lost 11 bases at V and 0 bases at J; junction bases unmatched: 13. The length of the CDR3 is 16 residues. The CDR3 sequence: CALYTTSGTSTDTQYF. CDR3 coding DNA: TGTGCCCTCTATACCACTAGCGGCACTAGCACAGATACGCAGTATTTT.

The V gene is TRBV5-6, the J gene TRBJ2-7, with D possibly TRBD2 on 6 matching bases. Germline V gene data show CDR1 as SGHDT and CDR2 as YYEEEE. The V and J ends lost 3 bases and 3 bases respectively, with 10 bases between them. This CDR3 spans 13 amino acids. The CDR3 coding sequence is TGTGCCAGCAGCTCGGGACTCGGCTACGAGCAGTACTTC. Translated: CASSSGLGYEQYF. Combining the CDR3 with reference TRBV5-6 and TRBJ2-7 gives the whole variable domain DAGVTQSPTHLIKTRGQQVTLRCSPKSGHDTVSWYQQALGQGPQFIFQYYEEEERQRGNFPDRFSGHQFPNYSSELNVNALLLGDSALYLCASSSGLGYEQYFGPGTRLTVT.

This clonotype was counted only a few times. The chain joins TRBV20-1 to TRBJ2-3; D is unresolved. The V gene lost 6 bases and the J gene lost 0 bases, with 10 bases spanning the gap. Germline V gene data show CDR1 as DFQATT and CDR2 as SNEGSKA (reference sequence). The CDR3 runs to 13 residues. The CDR3 DNA reads TGCAGTGCAAAGGCGGCTAGCACAGATACGCAGTATTTT. Amino acids: CSAKAASTDTQYF.

The chain uses TRBV20-1 and TRBJ2-1; D gene ambiguous. This CDR3 has 12 amino acids. Trimming pared 7 bases from V and 2 bases from J, leaving 9 bases between. Looked up from germline, CDR1 is DFQATT and CDR2 is SNEGSKA (reference sequence). DNA of the CDR3: TGCAGTGAGTTGGGCGCCTACAATGAGCAGTTCTTC. It translates to CSELGAYNEQFF.

This clonotype has only a few counts. The chain joins TRBV3-1 to TRBJ2-1; D perhaps matches TRBD2 (6 bases). The CDR3 runs to 14 residues. Germline CDR1 reads LGHDT; CDR2 reads YNNKEL (reference sequence). Trimming removed 4 bases at V and 8 bases at J, with 15 bases between. CDR3 bases: TGTGCCAGCAGCCCCCGGGACTTGGAGGATGAGCAGTTCTTC. It encodes CASSPRDLEDEQFF.